The next 30 T cell receptor beta chains were all read from a single sample in a study of blood T cell repertoires in COVID-19. TCRdb keeps only in-frame clones here, not all; method: immunoSEQ multiplex PCR. The table records approximately 260,000 clones, about 90% of them present only once. The sequencing sample was made of PBMCs or T cells enriched from blood (not recorded which). All receptors come from a woman aged 18 to 35 who had recovered from COVID-19.

The chain links TRBV12-2 to TRBJ1-5; no DNA check was done on the table's D call, TRBD1. TRBV12-2 is shown as a pseudogene. This CDR3 has 17 amino acids. CDR3 protein: CASRPSGTGPFNQPQHF. DNA for the CDR3: TGTGCAAGTCGCCCGAGCGGGACAGGGCCATTCAATCAGCCCCAGCATTTT.

The V gene is TRBV3-1 (or the pseudogene TRBV3-2), the J gene TRBJ2-1; 7 bases line up with TRBD2. CDR1 is LGHDT and CDR2 is YNNKEL in the germline V gene (reference sequence). The trim removed 6 bases at V and 4 bases at J, leaving 12 bases unmatched. This CDR3 region has 16 residues. The CDR3 protein is CASRRSGASAYNEQFF. DNA of the CDR3: TGTGCCAGCAGGCGGAGCGGGGCTAGCGCATACAATGAGCAGTTCTTC.

The chain combines TRBV19 with TRBJ2-3; 8 bases match TRBD1. The CDR3 runs to 13 residues. The germline gives CDR1 LNHDA, CDR2 SQIVND (reference sequence). The V and J ends lost 7 bases and 5 bases, in that order; junction bases with no gene match: 5. CDR3 nucleotides: TGTGCCAGTACTAGGACAGGGCGAGATACGCAGTATTTT. Translated: CASTRTGRDTQYF.

The chain carries TRBV2 and TRBJ2-7; TRBD1 matches 9 bases. V lost 8 bases and J lost 0; bases outside the gene matches: 14. This CDR3 contains 17 residues. The germline CDR1 and CDR2 sequences are SNHLY and FYNNEI. Here the CDR3 DNA reads TGTGCCAGCTTGAAACTCAGCGACAGGGGGACCTCCTACGAGCAGTACTTC. Protein: CASLKLSDRGTSYEQYF.

The rearrangement links TRBV4-1 to TRBJ2-7; D perhaps matches TRBD2 (7 bases). V shed 0 bases and J shed 4 bases, with 13 bases lying between them. This CDR3 is built from 15 residues. The germline gives CDR1 MGHRA, CDR2 YSYEKL. The CDR3 spells CASSQDGGRGYEQYF. CDR3 DNA sequence: TGCGCCAGCAGCCAAGACGGTGGGAGGGGGTACGAGCAGTACTTC.

V usage is TRBV7-9 and J usage is TRBJ2-5, with 8 bases lining up with TRBD1. The CDR3 totals 15 residues. V was pared by 1 base and J by 7 bases, with 8 bases of the junction left unmatched. Germline-derived CDR1 and CDR2 are SEHNR and FQNEAQ (reference sequence). CDR3 sequence (DNA): TGTGCCAGCAGCTTAGAGCGGCAGGGGGCAGTGACCCAGTACTTC. Its protein is CASSLERQGAVTQYF.

The chain is built from TRBV6-5 and TRBJ1-1; the D is unclear. Germline V gene lookup returns CDR1 MNHEY and CDR2 SVGAGI. V lost 7 bases to trimming and J lost 4 bases, with 13 bases between them. This CDR3 comprises 13 residues. The CDR3 sequence is CASTSPVRTEAFF. The CDR3 DNA reads as TGTGCCAGCACCTCACCGGTGCGCACTGAAGCTTTCTTT.

The chain carries TRBV12-3 or TRBV12-4 and TRBJ1-1; TRBD1 matches at 7 bases. Trimming at V came to 6 bases and at J to 7 bases, leaving 5 bases not matched to a gene. The CDR3 is 12 amino acids. For the CDR3, the DNA is TGTGCCAGCAGCTATGGGACAGATGAAGCTTTCTTT. Translation gives CASSYGTDEAFF.

The chain links TRBV28 to TRBJ2-7, with a tentative D call TRBD2 (5 bases). Per the germline V gene, CDR1 is MDHEN and CDR2 is SYDVKM. The CDR3 runs to 14 residues. V gave up 3 bases and J gave up 13 bases, with 22 bases separating them. CDR3 residues: CASSLMIAGDQTYF. For the CDR3, the DNA is TGTGCCAGCAGTTTGATGATTGCGGGCGACCAGACCTACTTC.

The rearrangement uses TRBV15 and TRBJ2-1; D not certain. The V gene lost 0 bases and the J gene lost 7 bases, with 4 bases spanning the gap. Germline V CDR1 and CDR2: LNHNV, YYDKDF (reference sequence). The CDR3 has 12 amino acids. The CDR3 bases are TGTGCCACCAGCAGAGATCAGAATGAGCAGTTCTTC. The encoded protein is CATSRDQNEQFF.

This clone has only one observation. The rearrangement links TRBV27 to TRBJ1-1, with D possibly TRBD1 on 6 matching bases. The germline V and J ends were trimmed by 5 bases and 2 bases, with 12 bases remaining between them. Germline assignment: CDR1 MNHEY and CDR2 SMNVEV (reference sequence). The CDR3 sequence is 14 residues long. The CDR3 sequence: CASSTQGFNTEAFF. CDR3 DNA sequence: TGTGCCAGCAGTACACAGGGTTTTAACACTGAAGCTTTCTTT.

The rearrangement uses TRBV10-3 and TRBJ2-7; D not resolved. Trimming left V 6 bases short and J 6 bases short, with 12 bases between. The CDR3 is 12 amino acids. CDR1 is ENHRY and CDR2 is SYGVKD in the germline V gene. DNA of the CDR3: TGTGCCATCAGAATAACGGCAGGCGAGCAGTACTTC. Translating it yields CAIRITAGEQYF.

This rearrangement joins TRBV5-1 to TRBJ2-3; weak D call: TRBD2 (5 bases). Deletions cut 4 bases from V and 1 base from J, with 16 bases between. This CDR3 spans 16 amino acids. Germline V gene sequence: CDR1 SGHRS, CDR2 YFSETQ. Here the CDR3 reads CASSVGPLVGTDTQYF. Here the CDR3 DNA reads TGCGCCAGCAGCGTGGGCCCACTAGTCGGCACAGATACGCAGTATTTT.

In its sample, this clone was seen once. The rearrangement joins TRBV15 to TRBJ2-2; TRBD1 matches at 9 bases. Germline V gene data show CDR1 as LNHNV and CDR2 as YYDKDF (reference sequence). This CDR3 is built from 14 residues. Trimming removed 5 bases from V and 7 bases from J; junction bases left unmatched: 5. CDR3 nucleotide sequence: TGTGCCACCAGCCGGGACAGGGAGAGCGGGGAGCTGTTTTTT. Translated: CATSRDRESGELFF.

Comments on this clone: Possible read error: a much larger clone is one base away. The rearrangement joins TRBV5-1 to TRBJ1-5; the D gene is possibly TRBD1 (5 bases). Germline values: CDR1 SGHRS, CDR2 YFSETQ. V lost 1 base and J 0 bases, leaving 8 bases between the germline ends. The CDR3 has 15 residues. CDR3 in DNA: TGCGCCAGCAGCTTGTCAGGGTATAGCAATCAGCCCCAGCATTTT. Protein sequence: CASSLSGYSNQPQHF. The complete variable domain, with remaining parts taken from reference TRBV5-1 and TRBJ1-5, reads KAGVTQTPRYLIKTRGQQVTLSCSPISGHRSVSWYQQTPGQGLQFLFEYFSETQRNKGNFPGRFSGRQFSNSRSEMNVSTLELGDSALYLCASSLSGYSNQPQHFGDGTRLSIL.

The V gene is TRBV12-3 or TRBV12-4, the J gene TRBJ1-2, with D possibly TRBD1 on 5 matching bases. This CDR3 comprises 13 residues. V lost 6 bases and J 8 bases, leaving 16 bases between the germline ends. The DNA for the CDR3 is TGTGCCAGCAGAGGGAGCTTGGAGGGGGGCTACACCTTC. This codes for CASRGSLEGGYTF.

The chain combines TRBV5-6 with TRBJ2-5; maybe TRBD1 (5 bases). Germline V lookup: CDR1 SGHDT, CDR2 YYEEEE. The CDR3 contains 15 residues. Trimming stripped 0 bases from V and 5 bases from J, with 14 bases between. CDR3 DNA sequence: TGTGCCAGCAGCTTGGGTTGGGGCCTTTGGGAGACCCAGTACTTC. Its protein is CASSLGWGLWETQYF.

The chain links TRBV18 to TRBJ2-3; 7 bases fit TRBD1. V shed 8 bases, J shed 2 bases, and the junction held 7 bases outside the gene matches. Germline CDR1 KGHSH, CDR2 LQKENI. The CDR3 extends over 14 amino acids. CDR3 nucleotide sequence: TGTGCCAGCCTGACAGGGACCCACACAGATACGCAGTATTTT. This gives the protein CASLTGTHTDTQYF. The full variable domain, its missing parts supplied by reference TRBV18 and TRBJ2-3, is NAGVMQNPRHLVRRRGQEARLRCSPMKGHSHVYWYRQLPEEGLKFMVYLQKENIIDESGMPKERFSAEFPKEGPSILRIQQVVRGDSAAYFCASLTGTHTDTQYFGPGTRLTVL.

This sequence joins TRBV21-1 and TRBJ2-1; the D call of TRBD1 is as the table states it, not checked on the DNA. TRBV21-1 is tagged as a pseudogene. This CDR3 has 13 amino acids. The CDR3 reads CARETQGKYEQFF. The CDR3 region has the DNA TGTGCCAGGGAGACACAGGGGAAGTATGAGCAGTTCTTC.

The chain is built from TRBV7-9 and TRBJ1-1; a possible D gene is TRBD1 (5 bases). The CDR3 covers 14 residues. V lost 3 bases and J lost 4, with 12 bases in between. The germline CDR1 and CDR2 sequences are SEHNR and FQNEAQ (reference sequence). CDR3 coding DNA: TGTGCCAGCAGCTTGGCAGGGTCTGCCACTGAAGCTTTCTTT. This gives the protein CASSLAGSATEAFF.

The V gene is TRBV7-9, the J gene TRBJ2-3, with D hard to call. The V and J ends lost 4 bases and 0 bases respectively, with 8 bases between them. This CDR3 contains 14 residues. Germline V gene data show CDR1 as SEHNR and CDR2 as FQNEAQ (reference sequence). DNA of the CDR3: TGTGCCAGCAGCTCATACTCTAGCACAGATACGCAGTATTTT. It translates to CASSSYSSTDTQYF.

This clone appeared once. The chain has TRBV2 and TRBJ1-5; 9 bases map to TRBD1. CDR1 and CDR2 (germline): SNHLY, FYNNEI. The V and J ends lost 1 base and 9 bases, in that order; junction bases with no gene match: 7. CDR3 size: 15 residues. CDR3 nucleotides: TGTGCCAGCAGTGAAGAGACAGGGGGTCGACGGCCCCAGCATTTT. This translates into CASSEETGGRRPQHF.

CDR3 residues: CASSIGGLAGRSYNEQFF. CDR3 bases: TGTGCCAGTAGTATAGGAGGACTAGCGGGACGATCCTACAATGAGCAGTTCTTC. J is TRBJ2-1 and V is TRBV19; 12 bases match TRBD2. The CDR3 runs to 18 residues. With V trimmed by 1 base and J by 1 base, 5 bases remained unmatched. CDR1 and CDR2 from the germline V gene are LNHDA and SQIVND (reference sequence).

The gene calls are TRBV5-1 and TRBJ1-2; TRBD1 might be the D (6 bases). The germline V gene has CDR1 SGHRS and CDR2 YFSETQ. The CDR3 consists of 14 residues. V dropped 0 bases and J dropped 4 bases, with 10 bases sitting between them. CDR3 sequence (DNA): TGCGCCAGCAGCTTGGCGCAGGGGCTCTATGGCTACACCTTC. Its translation: CASSLAQGLYGYTF. Full variable domain (outside the CDR3, taken from reference TRBV5-1 and TRBJ1-2): KAGVTQTPRYLIKTRGQQVTLSCSPISGHRSVSWYQQTPGQGLQFLFEYFSETQRNKGNFPGRFSGRQFSNSRSEMNVSTLELGDSALYLCASSLAQGLYGYTFGSGTRLTVV.

This clone came up once. The chain carries TRBV19 and TRBJ1-5, with D possibly matching TRBD1 (6 bases). The CDR3 covers 15 residues. Germline values: CDR1 LNHDA, CDR2 SQIVND (reference sequence). Trimming took off 2 bases at V and 4 bases at J, with 12 bases between the two ends. As DNA, the CDR3 is TGTGCCAGTAGTATATCTTCCAGGGGTAATCAGCCCCAGCATTTT. It translates to CASSISSRGNQPQHF.

The chain recombines TRBV2 with TRBJ2-1; 8 bases agree with TRBD2. V gave up 6 bases and J gave up 4 bases; unmatched junction bases: 11. The germline CDR1 and CDR2 sequences are SNHLY and FYNNEI. The CDR3 loop spans 16 amino acids. The CDR3 DNA reads as TGTGCCAGCAGACGCGGGACTAGTAGTAGGTACAATGAGCAGTTCTTC. Its translation: CASRRGTSSRYNEQFF.

The chain uses TRBV27 and TRBJ2-2; 12 bases fit TRBD2. V dropped 6 bases and J dropped 5; count of bases not matched to a gene: 4. The CDR3 totals 15 residues. Germline values: CDR1 MNHEY, CDR2 SMNVEV (reference sequence). CDR3 nucleotides: TGTGCCAGCAGGCTAGCGGGAGGGCGGACCGGGGAGCTGTTTTTT. It specifies CASRLAGGRTGELFF.

The J gene is TRBJ2-1, the V gene TRBV13, with a tentative D call TRBD1 (7 bases). The length of the CDR3 is 17 residues. The ends were cut back, 5 bases at V and 7 bases at J, with 24 bases in the middle. The V gene's germline CDR1 is PRHDT and CDR2 FYEKMQ (reference sequence). In nucleotides, the CDR3 is TGTGCCAGCAGCCAGAGCAAACAGGGGACGGCGGGAAATGAGCAGTTCTTC. The encoded protein is CASSQSKQGTAGNEQFF.

This chain links TRBV7-2 with TRBJ1-6, with a possible D match to TRBD1 (6 bases). This CDR3 comprises 15 residues. With 5 bases removed from V and 5 bases from J, the gap between germline ends came to 13 bases. Germline V gene data show CDR1 as SGHTA and CDR2 as FQGNSA. The CDR3 DNA reads TGTGCCAGCAGCGGAGGGGGGGCTAATAATTCACCCCTCCACTTT. Encoded protein: CASSGGGANNSPLHF.

This clone showed up just once. This sequence joins TRBV18 and TRBJ1-1; D is unclear. CDR3 size: 13 residues. The ends were cut back, 4 bases at V and 0 bases at J, with 6 bases in the middle. Per germline, CDR1 KGHSH and CDR2 LQKENI. CDR3 sequence (DNA): TGTGCCAGCTCACTGCAGGTGAACACTGAAGCTTTCTTT. As protein: CASSLQVNTEAFF.